This T cell receptor (beta chain) was retrieved from a study of shared clonotypes between healthy human individuals. Regarding the study as a whole: The sampled material consisted only of blood, and tissue repertoires are likely to differ.

It was at deep level that the assay was run. TCRdb's table, derived via immunoSEQ multiplex PCR, lists solely in-frame clones and lacks some. Of 1.5 million to 2.5 million clones in the sample, approximately 95% were seen once. The germline gives CDR1 MNHEY, CDR2 SMNVEV (reference sequence). The CDR3 spans 16 residues. The V and J ends lost 6 bases and 5 bases, in that order; junction bases with no gene match: 15. Turning to this clone: The antigen remains unidentified.

Naive-designated CD8 cells lacked CD45RO, were positively enriched for CCR7, and omitted terminally differentiated effector memory CD45RA+ cells. The TCR sequence derives from a man aged 18-30 years in good health. The chain joins TRBV27 to TRBJ2-5; 7 nucleotides line up with TRBD2. The sample comprised naive CD8+ T cells sorted from blood. The CDR3 DNA is TGTGCCAGCAGCCCCTCCCCCCCAGCGGGAATGGAGACCCAGTACTTC. As protein: CASSPSPPAGMETQYF.